The rows below give T cell receptor beta chains drawn from one sample of a study of OX40 agonist ivuxolimab in advanced cancers. Some clones are missing from TCRdb's copy, which holds only in-frame ones; the method was immunoSEQ multiplex PCR. The sample includes approximately 90,000 clones, roughly 84% of them seen just once. The starting material was CD4+ or CD8+ T cells sorted from blood, obtained in a trial of the OX40 agonist ivuxolimab. The receptors here all came from an adult with an advanced solid tumor such as melanoma, head and neck, liver or kidney cancer. Both conserved end residues are part of each CDR3. Fields, in order: clone size, D gene, J gene, V gene, CDR3 DNA, CDR3 protein. D genes are given only for firm matches. Clone sizes are given selectively: once, few, many, or a class where the clone is expanded.

-,-,TRBJ1-5,TRBV6-5,TGTGCCAGCAGTTCGGGGGGTAGCAATCAGCCCCAGCATTTT,CASSSGGSNQPQHF
-,-,TRBJ1-2,TRBV5-1,TGCGCCAGCAGCCTGAGGGGCGACTATGGCTACACCTTC,CASSLRGDYGYTF
-,-,TRBJ2-6,TRBV5-1,TGCGCCAGCAGCTTGCGCGGCGGCTCTGGGGCCAACGTCCTGACTTTC,CASSLRGGSGANVLTF
-,-,TRBJ2-3,TRBV6-1,TGTGCCAGCACCGAGAGGAGGTCTAGCACAGATACGCAGTATTTT,CASTERRSSTDTQYF
-,-,TRBJ1-3,TRBV7-2,TGTGCCAGCAGCCTACAGGGCACCATATATTTT,CASSLQGTIYF
-,-,TRBJ1-1,TRBV14,TGTGCCAGCAGCCAAGAAAGTTGGACTGAAGCTTTCTTT,CASSQESWTEAFF
-,-,TRBJ1-4,TRBV2,TGTGCCAGCAGTGATGTTTTTCAGATCGGGGGTGAAAAACTGTTTTTT,CASSDVFQIGGEKLFF
-,TRBD1,TRBJ1-2,TRBV19,TGTGCCAGTAGTCCCCGGGGGACAGGGGGCTATGGCTACACCTTC,CASSPRGTGGYGYTF
-,-,TRBJ2-5,TRBV11-3,TGTGCCAGCAGCCAGGCCGGGACTGGGGAGGAGACCCAGTACTTC,CASSQAGTGEETQYF
-,-,TRBJ2-3,TRBV6-4,TGTGCCAGCAGCGGGAGTTACACAGATACGCAGTATTTT,CASSGSYTDTQYF
-,-,TRBJ2-7,TRBV25-1,TGTGCCAGCAGCGGCTCGGGGAGCTCCTACGAGCAGTACTTC,CASSGSGSSYEQYF
-,TRBD1,TRBJ1-4,TRBV9,TGTGCCAGCAGCGTTTCTGCAGGGGGAAATGAAAAACTGTTTTTT,CASSVSAGGNEKLFF
few,-,TRBJ1-1,TRBV4-1,TGCGCCAGCAGCCAAGATCGGGACGGGTGGGCTTTCTTT,CASSQDRDGWAFF
-,TRBD1,TRBJ1-4,TRBV6-5,TGTGCCAGCAGGGCACAGGGGACGAGAGAAAAACTGTTTTTT,CASRAQGTREKLFF
-,TRBD2,TRBJ2-2,TRBV7-3,TGTGCCAGCAGCCCCGGGGGGATTAACACCGGGGAGCTGTTTTTT,CASSPGGINTGELFF
-,TRBD1,TRBJ1-1,TRBV30,TGTGCCTGGAGTGTACGGGGGACAGGGAACACTGAAGCTTTCTTT,CAWSVRGTGNTEAFF